Listed below are T cell receptor beta chains from one sample, sequenced in a study of T cells in Graves' hyperthyroidism and ophthalmopathy. TCRdb called the multiplex PCR reads again in MiXCR, with one record for every CDR3 protein. Here the sample spans around 520,000 distinct CDR3 sequences, 14% being singletons. Sequencing was carried out using blood. The receptors shown here come from a woman younger than 35 with Graves' hyperthyroidism. CDR3s include the opening cysteine and the closing phenylalanine or tryptophan. D genes are given only for firm matches. Expanded clones are given a class, and other clones once, few, many or no size at all.

j_call: TRBJ2-1; v_call: TRBV18; clone_size: few; d_call: TRBD2; cdr3_nt: TGTGCCAGCTCACCCGGGACTAGCGCTCTTGAGCAGTTCTTC; cdr3_aa: CASSPGTSALEQFF
j_call: TRBJ1-6; v_call: TRBV12-3/TRBV12-4; clone_size: .; d_call: .; cdr3_nt: TGTGCCAGCAGTCCACCGTTCACCCCGACAGATAATTCACCCCTCCACTTT; cdr3_aa: CASSPPFTPTDNSPLHF
j_call: TRBJ2-3; v_call: TRBV7-2; clone_size: .; d_call: .; cdr3_nt: TGTGCCAGCAGCTTAGATTCAGGGAAGGGAACAGATACGCAGTATTTT; cdr3_aa: CASSLDSGKGTDTQYF
j_call: TRBJ2-1; v_call: TRBV24-1; clone_size: many; d_call: TRBD2; cdr3_nt: TGTGCCACCAGTGATGCCGGGACTAGCGGGGCGTACAATGAGCAGTTCTTC; cdr3_aa: CATSDAGTSGAYNEQFF
j_call: TRBJ2-6; v_call: TRBV12-3/TRBV12-4; clone_size: .; d_call: TRBD2; cdr3_nt: TGTGCCAGCATCTTAGCGGGAACGGGGGCCAACGTCCTGACTTTC; cdr3_aa: CASILAGTGANVLTF
j_call: TRBJ1-2; v_call: TRBV30; clone_size: many; d_call: .; cdr3_nt: TGTGCCTGGAGTGTACAGGTGTATGGCCGGTCCGGGACTTTTGTTGGCTACACCTTC; cdr3_aa: CAWSVQVYGRSGTFVGYTF
j_call: TRBJ1-2; v_call: TRBV3-1; clone_size: many; d_call: .; cdr3_nt: TGTGCCAGCAGCCTCCGCAGGGATAACTATGGCTACACCTTC; cdr3_aa: CASSLRRDNYGYTF
j_call: TRBJ2-2; v_call: TRBV19; clone_size: .; d_call: .; cdr3_nt: TGTGCCAGTTTTCCGGGTCAGAACACCGGGGAGCTGTTTTTT; cdr3_aa: CASFPGQNTGELFF
j_call: TRBJ2-1; v_call: TRBV19; clone_size: many; d_call: .; cdr3_nt: TGTGCCAGTACGGCGGGGAGCTCCTACAATGAGCAGTTCTTC; cdr3_aa: CASTAGSSYNEQFF
j_call: TRBJ1-2; v_call: TRBV27; clone_size: many; d_call: .; cdr3_nt: TGTGCCAGCAGTCTGAAGTACCGTACTATTGGGGGCTACACCTTC; cdr3_aa: CASSLKYRTIGGYTF